This TCR beta chain comes out of a study of chemoradiotherapy in HPV16-positive cancers. Study overall: Two HPV16-positive patients' cells yielded candidate HPV-specific clones and common motifs.

Concerning this clone: No antigen is known for it.

Only in-frame clones appear in the TCRdb table, and some are missing; sequencing was by immunoSEQ multiplex PCR. The data contain 5,000 or so clones, approximately 84% of them singletons. The germline V and J ends were trimmed by 3 bases and 0 bases, with 9 bases remaining between them. From germline, CDR1 is MNHNS and CDR2 SASEGT. CDR3 size: 16 residues. Notes on the study in general: HPV-responsive T-cell expansion during chemoradiotherapy was linked to improved recurrence-free survival in HPV16-positive patients.

This chain connects TRBV6-1 to TRBJ1-6; D is uncertain. The source of this sequence is a human donor with HPV-associated anogenital cancer. The specimen comprised tumor tissue, sampled from a patient who underwent chemoradiotherapy. CDR3 sequence: CASSDSRSSYNSPLHF. The CDR3 DNA is TGTGCCAGCAGTGATTCTCGGAGCTCCTATAATTCACCCCTCCACTTT.